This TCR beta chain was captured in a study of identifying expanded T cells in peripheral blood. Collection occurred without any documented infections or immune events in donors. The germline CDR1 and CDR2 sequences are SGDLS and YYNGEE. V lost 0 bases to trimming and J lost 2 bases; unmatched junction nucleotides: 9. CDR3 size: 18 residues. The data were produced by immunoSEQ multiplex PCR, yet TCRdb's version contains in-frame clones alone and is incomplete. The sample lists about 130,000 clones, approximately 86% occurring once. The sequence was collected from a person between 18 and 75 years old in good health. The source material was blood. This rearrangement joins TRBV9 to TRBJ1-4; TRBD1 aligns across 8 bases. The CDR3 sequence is CASSVGSGGAWTNEKLFF. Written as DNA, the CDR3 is TGTGCCAGCAGCGTAGGGTCAGGGGGCGCGTGGACTAATGAAAAACTGTTTTTT. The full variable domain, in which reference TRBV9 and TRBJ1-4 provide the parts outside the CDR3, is DSGVTQTPKHLITATGQRVTLRCSPRSGDLSVYWYQQSLDQGLQFLIQYYNGEERAKGNILERFSAQQFPDLHSELNLSSLELGDSALYFCASSVGSGGAWTNEKLFFGSGTQLSVL.